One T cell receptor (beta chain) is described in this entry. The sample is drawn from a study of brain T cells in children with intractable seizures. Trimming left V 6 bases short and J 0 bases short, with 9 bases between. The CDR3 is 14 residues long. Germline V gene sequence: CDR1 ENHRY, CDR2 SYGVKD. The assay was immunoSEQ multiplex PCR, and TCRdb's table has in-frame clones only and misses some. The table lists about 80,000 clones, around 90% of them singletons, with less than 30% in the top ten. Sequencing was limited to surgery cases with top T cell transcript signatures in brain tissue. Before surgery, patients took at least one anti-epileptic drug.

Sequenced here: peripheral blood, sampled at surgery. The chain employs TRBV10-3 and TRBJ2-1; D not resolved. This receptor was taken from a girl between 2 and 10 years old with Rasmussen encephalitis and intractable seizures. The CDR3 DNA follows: TGTGCCATCAGAAACACGAGCTCCTACAATGAGCAGTTCTTC. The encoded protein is CAIRNTSSYNEQFF.